This TCR beta chain came from a study of radiation and T cells in renal cell carcinoma. Study findings and constraints: No pretreatment tumor biopsies were available for baseline clonotypes. Top tumor clonotypes rose in blood 2 weeks post-radiation, then contracted.

The time point: blood 4 weeks post-SBRT, at nephrectomy. Treatment here: 15 Gy SBRT to primary tumor, nephrectomy 4 weeks later. Nephrectomy followed 15 Gy stereotactic body radiation by 4 weeks. The patient's renal cell carcinoma had clear cell pathology. As concerns this clone: Its antigen is as yet unknown.

V was pared by 6 bases and J by 5 bases, with 12 bases between. Germline-derived CDR1 and CDR2 are KGHSH and LQKENI. The CDR3 has 13 amino acids. Sequencing was performed with immunoSEQ multiplex PCR; in TCRdb, only in-frame clones are kept and a portion is missing. There are 120,000 to 150,000 clones in the sample; about 86% occur only once, and less than 20% lies in the top ten. The V gene is TRBV18, the J gene TRBJ2-3; no clear D. The sequencing used blood, collected from a patient whose treatment included radiotherapy and nephrectomy. The TCR comes from a woman between 45 and 60 years old with renal cell carcinoma. The CDR3 here is CASSPLSGDTQYF. DNA for the CDR3: TGTGCCAGCTCCCCCCTTTCAGGAGATACGCAGTATTTT.